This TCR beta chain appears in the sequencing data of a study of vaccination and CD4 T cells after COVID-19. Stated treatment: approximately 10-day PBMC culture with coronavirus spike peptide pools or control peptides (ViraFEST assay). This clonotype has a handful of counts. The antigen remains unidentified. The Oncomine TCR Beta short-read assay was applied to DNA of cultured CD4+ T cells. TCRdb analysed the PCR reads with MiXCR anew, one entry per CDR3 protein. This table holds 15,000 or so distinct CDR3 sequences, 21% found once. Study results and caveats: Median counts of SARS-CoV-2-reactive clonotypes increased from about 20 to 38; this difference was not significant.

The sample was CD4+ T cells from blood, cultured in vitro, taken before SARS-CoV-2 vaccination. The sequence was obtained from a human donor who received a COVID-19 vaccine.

CDR3 in DNA: TGTGCCAGCAGCTTGAGGTTTGGGACTAGCGGAGATACGCAGTATTTT. Its translation is CASSLRFGTSGDTQYF. V is TRBV5-6 and J is TRBJ2-3; the match to TRBD2 covers 11 bases. V dropped 1 base and J dropped 5; count of bases not matched to a gene: 6. The CDR3 is 16 amino acids. The germline gives CDR1 SGHDT, CDR2 YYEEEE.